These 9 T cell receptor beta chains were sequenced from one sample in a study of shared clonotypes between healthy human individuals. Sequencing was performed with immunoSEQ multiplex PCR; in TCRdb, only in-frame clones are kept and a portion is missing. The sample shows about 680,000 clones, about 80% of them seen only once. Sequencing used memory CD4+ T cells sorted from blood. Subset of the sample: CD45RA-negative fraction. The receptors were gathered from a woman aged 25 to 39 in good health.

The V and J genes are TRBV30 and TRBJ2-3; D gene unclear. Trimming removed 0 bases from V and 0 bases from J, with 10 bases in between. The CDR3 runs 15 residues. Germline values: CDR1 GTSNPN, CDR2 SVGIG (reference sequence). The CDR3 reads CAWSVPDASTDTQYF. In DNA form, the CDR3 reads TGTGCCTGGAGTGTACCCGACGCTAGCACAGATACGCAGTATTTT.

There are a few counts of this clone. The chain carries TRBV7-9 and TRBJ2-7; possible D gene TRBD2, 5 bases. The CDR3 is 12 residues long. V gave up 3 bases and J gave up 3 bases, with 6 bases separating them. CDR1 and CDR2 from the germline V gene are SEHNR and FQNEAQ (reference sequence). The CDR3 loop is CASSFGNYEQYF. The CDR3 region has the DNA TGTGCCAGCAGCTTCGGGAACTACGAGCAGTACTTC.

This clone was counted between two and nine times. DNA of the CDR3: TGTGCCAGCAGTCACGCTCCAGGGGGAGGAGGTGAAAAACTGTTTTTT. It translates to CASSHAPGGGGEKLFF. The rearrangement joins TRBV27 to TRBJ1-4, with 7 positions matching TRBD1. The CDR3 totals 16 residues. V dropped 5 bases and J dropped 7; count of bases not matched to a gene: 13. Germline assignment: CDR1 MNHEY and CDR2 SMNVEV (reference sequence). Complete variable domain (other parts from reference TRBV27 and TRBJ1-4): EAQVTQNPRYLITVTGKKLTVTCSQNMNHEYMSWYRQDPGLGLRQIYYSMNVEVTDKGDVPEGYKVSRKEKRNFPLILESPSPNQTSLYFCASSHAPGGGGEKLFFGSGTQLSVL.

As to this clone: A much larger clone lies one base from this, so it may be a read error. This sequence joins TRBV25-1 and TRBJ2-2; no clear D gene. V was clipped by 2 bases and J by 1 base, with 2 bases between them. The length of the CDR3 is 13 residues. The germline V gene has CDR1 MGHDK and CDR2 SYGVNS. This chain's CDR3 is CASSEGNTGELFF. DNA of the CDR3: TGTGCCAGCAGTGAAGGGAACACCGGGGAGCTGTTTTTT. The variable domain in full, with the rest retrieved from reference TRBV25-1 and TRBJ2-2, is EADIYQTPRYLVIGTGKKITLECSQTMGHDKMYWYQQDPGMELHLIHYSYGVNSTEKGDLSSESTVSRIRTEHFPLTLESARPSHTSQYLCASSEGNTGELFFGEGSRLTVL.

The chain employs TRBV7-6 and TRBJ2-3; 7 bases fit TRBD1. CDR3 length equals 17 residues. V shed 4 bases, J shed 2 bases, and the junction held 12 bases outside the gene matches. Germline V gene sequence: CDR1 SGHVS, CDR2 FNYEAQ. CDR3 in DNA: TGTGCCAGCAGCTCACCGAACAGGGGTTTCCCCACAGATACGCAGTATTTT. Its translation is CASSSPNRGFPTDTQYF.

This chain joins TRBV19 and TRBJ1-5, with D perhaps TRBD1 (6 bases). Trimming cost V 7 bases and J 6 bases, with 22 bases left between them. CDR3 length equals 16 residues. Per the germline V gene, CDR1 is LNHDA and CDR2 is SQIVND (reference sequence). CDR3 in amino acids: CASTQGWQGYSQPQHF. CDR3 in DNA: TGTGCCAGTACCCAAGGTTGGCAGGGGTATTCTCAGCCCCAGCATTTT.

This clone appeared a few times. This chain uses TRBV11-2 with TRBJ1-1; D might be TRBD1 (5 bases). There are 15 residues in the CDR3. In germline, CDR1 is SGHAT, CDR2 FQNNGV. V was pared by 1 base and J by 1 base, with 10 bases between. The CDR3 sequence: CASSLGGAQNTEAFF. The CDR3, as DNA: TGTGCCAGCAGCTTAGGAGGGGCCCAGAACACTGAAGCTTTCTTT.

The V call is TRBV28, the J call TRBJ1-1; a possible D gene is TRBD1 (5 bases). This CDR3 is built from 11 residues. V shed 6 bases and J shed 10 bases, with 12 bases lying between them. The germline V gene has CDR1 MDHEN and CDR2 SYDVKM. The CDR3, as DNA: TGTGCCAGCAGACAATCAGGGTTAGCTTTCTTT. Translated: CASRQSGLAFF. The whole variable domain, filled in from reference TRBV28 and TRBJ1-1, reads DVKVTQSSRYLVKRTGEKVFLECVQDMDHENMFWYRQDPGLGLRLIYFSYDVKMKEKGDIPEGYSVSREKKERFSLILESASTNQTSMYLCASRQSGLAFFGQGTRLTVV.

The genes are TRBV28 and TRBJ1-4; D is undetermined. V lost 1 base and J lost 2, with 14 bases in between. The CDR3 runs to 17 residues. Germline-derived CDR1 and CDR2 are MDHEN and SYDVKM. Written as DNA, the CDR3 is TGTGCCAGCAGTTTATTCGGGGATCCCAGGACTAATGAAAAACTGTTTTTT. This codes for CASSLFGDPRTNEKLFF.